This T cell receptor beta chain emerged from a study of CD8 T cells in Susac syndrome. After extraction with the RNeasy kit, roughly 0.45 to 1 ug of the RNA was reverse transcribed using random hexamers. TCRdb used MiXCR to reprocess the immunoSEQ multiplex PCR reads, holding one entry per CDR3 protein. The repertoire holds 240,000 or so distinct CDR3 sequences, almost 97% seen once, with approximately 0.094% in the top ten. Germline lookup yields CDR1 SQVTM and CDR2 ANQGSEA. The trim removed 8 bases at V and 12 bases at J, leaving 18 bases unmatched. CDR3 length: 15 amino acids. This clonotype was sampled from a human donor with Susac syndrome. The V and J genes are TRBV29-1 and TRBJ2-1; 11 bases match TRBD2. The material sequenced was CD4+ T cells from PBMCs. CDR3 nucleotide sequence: TGCAGCACTCTTCCCGGGACTAGCGGTACTAGGGGGCAGTTCTTC. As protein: CSTLPGTSGTRGQFF.